A selection of T cell receptor beta chains follows, all from one sample in a study of shared clonotypes between healthy human individuals. Sequenced by immunoSEQ multiplex PCR; TCRdb stores in-frame clones only, minus some. The table lists some 2,500,000 clones, around 93% of them singletons, with around 0.35% in the top ten. Sequenced input: naive CD4+ T cells from PBMCs. These receptors came from a man younger than 30 in good health. Some clones in this sample may be carry-over from other donors' samples. Both conserved end residues are trimmed from each CDR3. Each record gives: D gene, V gene, CDR3 protein. The D gene is left open where the match is weak.

TRBD1 | TRBV5-1 | ASSLDPPGQGNQPQH
TRBD2 | TRBV5-1 | ASSLDLAGSYNEQF
- | TRBV19 | ASKDERSIYSNQPQH
- | TRBV7-2 | ASSLASDRETQY
TRBD1 | TRBV7-2 | ASSLLGQGGDTQY
- | TRBV7-9 | ASSLIYYVGTAQGNEQF
- | TRBV5-6 | ASSLRGPTYEQY
- | TRBV6-6 | ASSPPDQPQH
- | TRBV5-6 | ASSLGGTNEQF
- | TRBV27 | ASSSYRGGETQY
- | TRBV7-7 | ASSRKSGNTGELF
- | TRBV6-1 | ASSVYNEQF
- | TRBV28 | ASSPHLYEQY
TRBD1 | TRBV10-3 | AIRADRVQGEQY
TRBD2 | TRBV27 | ASRLAGGGNEQF
- | TRBV29-1 | SAGASNTEAF
TRBD2 | TRBV5-5 | ASSFYIAGGPVYNEQF
TRBD1 | TRBV27 | ASARDRAQY
- | TRBV5-1 | ASSLAIGNYGYT
- | TRBV6-5 | ASTVGDTQY
- | TRBV28 | ASSSRMEETQY
- | TRBV7-3 | ASSLSAGRYNEQF
- | TRBV11-2 | ASSLVLGAPAHYGYT
- | TRBV29-1 | SVELADRYNEQF
- | TRBV28 | ATRAVVLNEQF
- | TRBV18 | ASSPIRGINYGYT
TRBD1 | TRBV4-2 | ASSQNTGAAHYGYT
- | TRBV19 | ASSIMDYSGNTIY
TRBD1 | TRBV28 | ASSRGTGGVLGEAF
TRBD1 | TRBV5-1 | ASSILQGRGYT
- | TRBV18 | ASSVGLRANYGYT
- | TRBV7-8 | ASSLEGVGAGDTQY